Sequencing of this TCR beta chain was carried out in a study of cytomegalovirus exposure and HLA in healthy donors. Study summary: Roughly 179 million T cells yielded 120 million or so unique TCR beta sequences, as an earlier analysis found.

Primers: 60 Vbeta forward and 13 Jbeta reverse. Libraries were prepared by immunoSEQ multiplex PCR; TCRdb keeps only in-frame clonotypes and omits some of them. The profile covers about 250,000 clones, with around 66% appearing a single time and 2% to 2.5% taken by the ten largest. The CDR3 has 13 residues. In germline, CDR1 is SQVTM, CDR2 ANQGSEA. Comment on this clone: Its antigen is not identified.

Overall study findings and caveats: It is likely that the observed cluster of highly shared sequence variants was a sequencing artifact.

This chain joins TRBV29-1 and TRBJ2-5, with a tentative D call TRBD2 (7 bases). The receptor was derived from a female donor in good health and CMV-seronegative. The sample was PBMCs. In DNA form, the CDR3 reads TGCAGATCCGGGGGGCTATACCAAGAGACCCAGTACTTC. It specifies CRSGGLYQETQYF.